These T cell receptor beta chains were read from a single sample in a study of T-cell memory formation after mild COVID-19. TCRdb re-analysed the 5' RACE reads in MiXCR, keeping a single row per CDR3 protein. Of about 260,000 distinct CDR3 sequences detected, 16% appear once; the ten largest clones hold 20% to 25%. Sequenced input: PBMCs or a T cell subset sorted from them (not recorded which). The receptor source for this set is a man aged 18 to 30 who had mild COVID-19 (a few samples of this study predate the infection). Cell type and time point are not known. The CDR3 runs from the conserved cysteine through the conserved F or W. D genes are given only for firm matches. Clone size appears in some rows only: once, few, many, or a class for an expanded clone.

CDR3 protein | CDR3 DNA | D gene | V gene | clone size | J gene
CASSLQGAGNTEAFF | TGTGCCAGCAGTTTACAGGGGGCAGGAAACACTGAAGCTTTCTTT | TRBD1 | TRBV12-3/TRBV12-4 | few | TRBJ1-1
CASSLAADTEAFF | TGCGCCAGCAGCTTGGCCGCAGACACTGAAGCTTTCTTT | - | TRBV5-1 | few | TRBJ1-1
CASSATDQGMNIQYF | TGTGCCAGCAGCGCCACGGATCAGGGGATGAACATTCAGTACTTC | - | TRBV6-2/TRBV6-3 | - | TRBJ2-4
CASSLRGRGQYEQYF | TGCGCCAGCAGCTTGAGAGGCAGGGGGCAGTACGAGCAGTACTTC | TRBD1 | TRBV5-1 | many | TRBJ2-7
CASSPAPGELFF | TGTGCCAGCAGCCCCGCCCCCGGGGAGCTGTTTTTT | - | TRBV7-2 | few | TRBJ2-2
CSVEQSATEAFF | TGCAGCGTTGAGCAGTCCGCGACTGAAGCTTTCTTT | - | TRBV29-1 | many | TRBJ1-1
CASSQDPLAGAGNEQFF | TGTGCCAGCAGCCAAGACCCCCTAGCGGGGGCCGGCAATGAGCAGTTCTTC | TRBD2 | TRBV4-2 | few | TRBJ2-1
CASSPPSFGELFF | TGTGCCAGCTCACCACCGTCCTTCGGGGAGCTGTTTTTT | - | TRBV18 | - | TRBJ2-2
CASSDRGAGTTGELFF | TGTGCCAGCAGCGACCGAGGAGCGGGTACGACCGGGGAGCTGTTTTTT | - | TRBV11-3 | - | TRBJ2-2
CSVEGTYGYTF | TGCAGCGTTGAGGGGACATATGGCTACACCTTC | - | TRBV29-1 | - | TRBJ1-2
CASSLEILSDTQYF | TGTGCCAGCAGCTTAGAGATCCTGTCGGATACGCAGTATTTT | - | TRBV7-2 | many | TRBJ2-3
CASSAGPTNYGYTF | TGCGCCAGCAGCGCCGGACCTACTAACTATGGCTACACCTTC | - | TRBV5-1 | few | TRBJ1-2
CASSLASGSYGYTF | TGTGCCAGCAGCTTGGCCTCGGGCAGCTATGGCTACACCTTC | - | TRBV5-6 | - | TRBJ1-2
CASRRNGAPSYNEQFF | TGTGCCAGCCGGCGGAACGGCGCACCAAGCTACAATGAGCAGTTCTTC | - | TRBV3-1 | - | TRBJ2-1
CSADRGVEVRSDTQYF | TGCAGTGCCGACAGGGGGGTGGAAGTAAGGTCAGATACGCAGTATTTT | TRBD1 | TRBV20-1 | - | TRBJ2-3
CASSLNGGFTDTQYF | TGTGCCAGCAGCTTAAACGGGGGATTCACAGATACGCAGTATTTT | - | TRBV11-1 | - | TRBJ2-3
CASSTSSAGELFF | TGTGCCAGCAGCACTAGTTCGGCGGGGGAGCTGTTTTTT | - | TRBV4-2 | - | TRBJ2-2
CASSYTGGTNEKLFF | TGCGCCAGCAGTTACACAGGAGGGACTAATGAAAAACTGTTTTTT | - | TRBV5-1 | - | TRBJ1-4
CASGPAGADTQYF | TGTGCCAGCGGTCCCGCCGGGGCAGATACGCAGTATTTT | - | TRBV28 | few | TRBJ2-3
CASSPSITPSELFF | TGTGCCAGCAGCCCCTCCATCACACCGTCGGAGCTGTTTTTT | - | TRBV6-5 | few | TRBJ2-2
CASSPSGVGRETQYF | TGTGCCAGCAGTCCTTCGGGAGTGGGGAGAGAGACCCAGTACTTC | - | TRBV12-3/TRBV12-4 | - | TRBJ2-5
CASSLERVNEKLFF | TGTGCCAGCAGCTTGGAGAGGGTTAATGAAAAACTGTTTTTT | - | TRBV5-4 | - | TRBJ1-4
CASSLVGGEVATQYF | TGTGCCAGCAGTTTAGTTGGAGGGGAGGTCGCGACCCAGTACTTC | - | TRBV12-3/TRBV12-4 | - | TRBJ2-5
CASSKTGTGIQETQYF | TGTGCCAGCAGCAAAACCGGGACAGGGATTCAAGAGACCCAGTACTTC | TRBD1 | TRBV7-8 | few | TRBJ2-5
CASSPVSSRTDTQYF | TGTGCCAGCAGCCCAGTCAGCTCTCGCACAGATACGCAGTATTTT | - | TRBV7-9 | few | TRBJ2-3
CASSGQAGGPIDTQYF | TGCGCCAGCAGCGGACAAGCGGGGGGGCCAATAGATACGCAGTATTTT | TRBD2 | TRBV5-1 | many | TRBJ2-3
CSAWGGEVNEQFF | TGCAGTGCTTGGGGCGGGGAGGTAAATGAGCAGTTCTTC | - | TRBV20-1 | few | TRBJ2-1
CASSPIDFLGYTF | TGTGCCAGCAGTCCTATCGATTTTTTAGGCTACACCTTC | - | TRBV12-3/TRBV12-4 | few | TRBJ1-2
CASMETQYF | TGTGCCAGCATGGAGACCCAGTACTTC | - | TRBV6-2/TRBV6-3 | - | TRBJ2-5
CASSYSIPGSPISGTQYF | TGTGCCAGCAGTTACTCGATCCCAGGATCCCCTATTAGCGGTACGCAGTATTTT | - | TRBV6-5 | - | TRBJ2-3
CAISAVSYGYTF | TGTGCCATCAGTGCGGTGTCCTATGGCTACACCTTC | - | TRBV10-3 | - | TRBJ1-2
CASSPGGWNTEAFF | TGTGCCAGCAGTCCAGGGGGTTGGAACACTGAAGCTTTCTTT | TRBD1 | TRBV12-3/TRBV12-4 | - | TRBJ1-1
CASSLKRGTYNEQFF | TGCGCCAGCAGCCTTAAACGGGGGACCTACAATGAGCAGTTCTTC | - | TRBV5-1 | few | TRBJ2-1